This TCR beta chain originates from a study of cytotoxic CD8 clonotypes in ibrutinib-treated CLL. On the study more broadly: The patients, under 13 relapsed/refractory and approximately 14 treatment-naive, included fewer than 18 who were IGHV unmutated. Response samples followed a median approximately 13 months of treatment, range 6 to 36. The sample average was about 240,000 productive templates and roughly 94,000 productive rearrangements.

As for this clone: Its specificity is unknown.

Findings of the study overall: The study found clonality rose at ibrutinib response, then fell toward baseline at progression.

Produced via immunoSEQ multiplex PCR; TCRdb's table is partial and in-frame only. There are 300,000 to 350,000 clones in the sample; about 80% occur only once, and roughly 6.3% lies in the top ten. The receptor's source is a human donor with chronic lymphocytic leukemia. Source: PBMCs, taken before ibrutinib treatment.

The CDR3 reads CASSDWVGVDQPQHF. The CDR3 DNA reads TGTGCCAGCAGTGACTGGGTAGGGGTGGATCAGCCCCAGCATTTT. This chain links TRBV2 with TRBJ1-5, with D perhaps TRBD1 (5 bases). This CDR3 is built from 15 residues. Trimming took 3 bases from V and 5 from J, leaving 14 bases between them. The germline CDR1 and CDR2 sequences are SNHLY and FYNNEI.